This passage covers 27 T cell receptor beta chains from one sample sequenced in a study of CD8 T cells in ankylosing spondylitis. The antigens for these receptors are not known. Overall study findings and caveats: What seemed typical of ankylosing spondylitis blood was a TCR beta motif built from several highly homologous variants.

TCRdb ran MiXCR on the 5' RACE reads and lists one entry per CDR3 protein. The table shows 700,000 to 850,000 distinct CDR3 sequences, with approximately 12% occurring only once. The source material was blood, either unsorted or a sorted T cell fraction (not recorded which). The source of these receptors is a male donor with ankylosing spondylitis.

J is TRBJ2-7 and V is TRBV20-1; 13 bases are a match to TRBD2. The germline V gene has CDR1 DFQATT and CDR2 SNEGSKA (reference sequence). This CDR3 spans 14 amino acids. The V gene end was trimmed by 3 bases and the J gene end by 5 bases; junction bases not matched to a gene: 4. As DNA, the CDR3 is TGCAGTGCTAGGAGGACTAGCGGGAGTGACGAGCAGTACTTC. It translates to CSARRTSGSDEQYF.

In this sample, this clonotype turned up many times. The rearrangement links TRBV9 to TRBJ1-6; D gene ambiguous. This CDR3 region has 13 residues. The V and J ends lost 3 bases and 7 bases respectively, with 8 bases between them. Germline V gene lookup returns CDR1 SGDLS and CDR2 YYNGEE. The CDR3 DNA is TGTGCCAGCAGCGGGACTGAAAATTCACCCCTCCACTTT. Translated, it gives CASSGTENSPLHF.

In its sample, this clonotype was seen a few times. The CDR3 nucleotides read TGTGCCAGCAGTTTAGAGAACAGGAATCGCTACGAGCAGTACTTC. Protein product: CASSLENRNRYEQYF. The chain employs TRBV12-3 or TRBV12-4 and TRBJ2-7; D may be TRBD1 (5 bases). This CDR3 has 15 residues. Between the trimmed V and J ends, which lost 1 base and 3 bases, there was a span of 13 bases.

This CDR3 is CASSFGKMGGYTF. The CDR3 DNA is TGTGCCAGCAGTTTCGGGAAAATGGGTGGCTACACCTTC. This sequence joins TRBV12-3 or TRBV12-4 and TRBJ1-2; D remains ambiguous. Trimming cost V 3 bases and J 7 bases, with 12 bases left between them. The CDR3 sequence is 13 residues long.

The CDR3 DNA is TGTGCCAGCAGTTTGACCTTAGCGGGAGGGCAGAATGAGCAGTTCTTC. Translation gives CASSLTLAGGQNEQFF. This chain connects TRBV12-3 or TRBV12-4 to TRBJ2-1, with 11 bases matching TRBD2. The CDR3 contains 16 residues. V lost 3 bases and J lost 7; bases outside the gene matches: 8.

The sample holds a few counts of this clonotype. The chain couples TRBV5-1 to TRBJ2-3, with D possibly matching TRBD1 (6 bases). The V end lost 5 bases, the J end lost 1 base, and 14 bases lay between the germline ends. The germline gives CDR1 SGHRS, CDR2 YFSETQ. CDR3 size: 15 residues. CDR3 residues: CASSWGHSGTDTQYF. CDR3 nucleotides: TGCGCCAGCAGTTGGGGGCATTCAGGCACAGATACGCAGTATTTT.

J is TRBJ2-5 and V is TRBV7-8; 10 nucleotides align to TRBD1. V was clipped by 1 base and J by 3 bases; unmatched bases: 2. This CDR3 spans 15 amino acids. Germline-derived CDR1 and CDR2 are SGHVS and FQNEAQ. The CDR3 protein is CASSLVGQGKETQYF. The CDR3 nucleotides read TGTGCCAGCAGCTTAGTGGGACAGGGGAAAGAGACCCAGTACTTC.

This chain connects TRBV11-1 to TRBJ2-1; 16 positions agree with TRBD2. The V gene's germline CDR1 is SGHAT and CDR2 FQDESV (reference sequence). The CDR3 spans 14 residues. V dropped 10 bases and J dropped 10; count of bases not matched to a gene: 7. CDR3: CATKGLAGGREQFF. For the CDR3, the DNA is TGTGCCACCAAGGGACTAGCGGGAGGGAGAGAGCAGTTCTTC.

The chain links TRBV4-3 to TRBJ2-7, with D tentatively TRBD2 (5 bases). The germline V gene encodes CDR1 LGHNA and CDR2 YSLEER. V was pared by 3 bases and J by 5 bases, with 11 bases between. The CDR3 spans 13 residues. CDR3 bases: TGCGCCAGCAGCCACGGGGTCACAAACGAGCAGTACTTC. It translates to CASSHGVTNEQYF.

The V call is TRBV20-1, the J call TRBJ2-5; a weak D match, TRBD1 (6 bases). This CDR3 has 13 amino acids. The germline gives CDR1 DFQATT, CDR2 SNEGSKA (reference sequence). Trimming pared 5 bases from V and 1 base from J, leaving 11 bases between. CDR3: CSAGGQSQETQYF. The CDR3 nucleotides are TGCAGTGCTGGAGGACAGAGCCAAGAGACCCAGTACTTC.

This clonotype was seen at least ten times. The chain carries TRBV20-1 and TRBJ2-7; D is uncertain. The CDR3 contains 13 residues. Germline assignment: CDR1 DFQATT and CDR2 SNEGSKA (reference sequence). V was shortened by 3 bases and J by 3 bases, with 12 bases between the two germline ends. CDR3 residues: CSASWLNNYEQYF. CDR3 sequence (DNA): TGCAGTGCTAGTTGGCTAAACAACTACGAGCAGTACTTC.

The V call is TRBV27, the J call TRBJ1-1; no firm D call. The CDR3 is made up of 14 amino acids. CDR1 and CDR2 from the germline V gene are MNHEY and SMNVEV (reference sequence). The V end lost 2 bases, the J end lost 4 bases, and 11 bases lay between the germline ends. CDR3 in amino acids: CASSLTTWGTEAFF. CDR3 in DNA: TGTGCCAGCAGTTTAACAACCTGGGGCACTGAAGCTTTCTTT.

The chain carries TRBV7-2 and TRBJ1-2; D is uncertain. This CDR3 spans 15 amino acids. Trimming left V 0 bases short and J 6 bases short, with 14 bases between. CDR1 and CDR2 from the germline V gene are SGHTA and FQGNSA. Written as DNA, the CDR3 is TGTGCCAGCAGCTTAGCGCTGGGGTATACGGATGGCTACACCTTC. Residues: CASSLALGYTDGYTF.

This clonotype was observed a few times. Here the CDR3 reads CASSQPGTGVSYGYTF. Written as DNA, the CDR3 is TGCGCCAGCAGCCAACCCGGGACAGGGGTGAGCTATGGCTACACCTTC. V and J are TRBV4-1 and TRBJ1-2; 10 nucleotides line up with TRBD1. V dropped 2 bases and J dropped 4; count of bases not matched to a gene: 7. The CDR3 has 16 amino acids. Germline V lookup: CDR1 MGHRA, CDR2 YSYEKL.

The chain employs TRBV29-1 and TRBJ1-4; TRBD1 agrees at 9 bases. This CDR3 has 13 residues. Germline CDR1 is SQVTM and CDR2 is ANQGSEA. V was clipped by 4 bases and J by 4 bases; unmatched bases: 1. CDR3 amino acids: CSVGGQGNEKLFF. CDR3 DNA sequence: TGCAGCGTTGGGGGACAGGGTAATGAAAAACTGTTTTTT.

The chain combines TRBV5-1 with TRBJ2-3, with TRBD2 matching over 12 bases. Looked up from germline, CDR1 is SGHRS and CDR2 is YFSETQ. CDR3 length: 17 amino acids. The junction had 12 bases not matched to a gene; V was cut back by 4 bases and J by 6 bases. CDR3 DNA sequence: TGCGCCAGCAGCCCAGAGGGACTAGCGGGTTCGGGGGATACGCAGTATTTT. As protein: CASSPEGLAGSGDTQYF.

Only a few counts were recorded for this clonotype. This rearrangement joins TRBV4-3 to TRBJ1-1; no firm D call. CDR3 size: 15 residues. Germline V lookup: CDR1 LGHNA, CDR2 YSLEER. V lost 4 bases and J lost 4, with 16 bases in between. CDR3 coding DNA: TGCGCCAGCAGCCCAAATCCGGGCGAGAGCACTGAAGCTTTCTTT. Its translation is CASSPNPGESTEAFF.

This clonotype was counted at least ten times. The chain employs TRBV6-6 and TRBJ1-1; D gene unclear. Looked up from germline, CDR1 is MNHNY and CDR2 is SVGAGI (reference sequence). V was pared by 7 bases and J by 4 bases, with 7 bases between. This CDR3 region has 11 residues. The CDR3 loop is CASTWVTEAFF. The CDR3 DNA is TGTGCCAGCACCTGGGTCACTGAAGCTTTCTTT.

The chain has TRBV6-5 and TRBJ1-4; D is unclear. Deletions cut 4 bases from V and 8 bases from J, with 11 bases between. This CDR3 spans 13 amino acids. The germline CDR1 and CDR2 sequences are MNHEY and SVGAGI. CDR3 nucleotides: TGTGCCAGCAGTTTCCAGGAACGGGAAAAACTGTTTTTT. Translating gives CASSFQEREKLFF.

This clonotype was found many times. The chain links TRBV12-3 or TRBV12-4 to TRBJ1-5; D is unclear. The V and J ends lost 3 bases and 1 base respectively, with 10 bases between them. The CDR3 is made up of 15 amino acids. The CDR3 sequence: CASSFVGVSNQPQHF. The CDR3 DNA follows: TGTGCCAGCAGTTTCGTCGGGGTCAGCAATCAGCCCCAGCATTTT.

This clonotype was counted between two and nine times. The chain uses TRBV9 and TRBJ1-3; 7 bases agree with TRBD1. Germline V gene sequence: CDR1 SGDLS, CDR2 YYNGEE. The CDR3 consists of 15 residues. V lost 4 bases to trimming and J lost 2 bases; unmatched junction nucleotides: 6. CDR3 amino acids: CASSPRGTAGNTIYF. The DNA of the CDR3 is TGTGCCAGCAGCCCTAGAGGGACAGCTGGAAACACCATATATTTT.

The chain uses TRBV5-1 and TRBJ2-3, with 9 positions matching TRBD2. J was trimmed by 0 bases and V by 4 bases; bases with no gene match: 3. From germline, CDR1 is SGHRS and CDR2 YFSETQ. The CDR3 spans 15 residues. The CDR3: CASSGTSPSTDTQYF. The CDR3 DNA is TGCGCCAGCAGCGGGACTAGCCCCAGCACAGATACGCAGTATTTT.

This chain connects TRBV28 to TRBJ2-5, with D perhaps TRBD1 (6 bases). The CDR3 is made up of 17 amino acids. Germline V gene lookup returns CDR1 MDHEN and CDR2 SYDVKM. V lost 5 bases and J lost 0, with 19 bases in between. CDR3 protein: CASSPLAPGHYQETQYF. In DNA form, the CDR3 reads TGTGCCAGCAGTCCTTTGGCCCCGGGACACTACCAAGAGACCCAGTACTTC.

This clonotype was seen a handful of times. The J gene is TRBJ1-6, the V gene TRBV4-3; D is unresolved. CDR3 size: 15 residues. Deletions cut 2 bases from V and 5 bases from J, with 10 bases between. The germline V gene has CDR1 LGHNA and CDR2 YSLEER. CDR3 nucleotide sequence: TGCGCCAGCAGCCAACTTCCCGGGAATAATTCACCCCTCCACTTT. Amino acid sequence: CASSQLPGNNSPLHF.

The table lists this clonotype with a few counts. This chain uses TRBV10-3 with TRBJ1-5; D is undetermined. CDR1 and CDR2 (germline): ENHRY, SYGVKD. The CDR3 spans 13 residues. Between the trimmed V and J ends, which lost 5 bases and 4 bases, there was a span of 9 bases. Written as DNA, the CDR3 is TGTGCCATCAGTATGAGCAGTAATCAGCCCCAGCATTTT. Residues: CAISMSSNQPQHF.

The chain uses TRBV29-1 and TRBJ2-2; tentative D call: TRBD1 (6 bases). Trimming left V 5 bases short and J 2 bases short, with 9 bases between. CDR3 length equals 13 residues. Germline loops: CDR1 SQVTM, CDR2 ANQGSEA. The CDR3 loop reads CSVTRGNTGELFF. As DNA, the CDR3 is TGCAGCGTTACCAGGGGTAACACCGGGGAGCTGTTTTTT.

This clonotype has only a few counts. The chain has TRBV5-1 and TRBJ1-6, with TRBD1 matching 12 bases. This CDR3 comprises 16 residues. Germline V CDR1 and CDR2: SGHRS, YFSETQ. Unmatched junction bases numbered 5, after V lost 0 bases and J lost 10 bases. CDR3 loop: CASSLGDRGRRSPLHF. CDR3 nucleotides: TGCGCCAGCAGCTTGGGGGACAGGGGGCGAAGATCACCCCTCCACTTT.